A single T cell receptor beta chain is shown here with its context. Mismatch with germline at one junction end may stem from a read error. The record originates from a study of blood T cells in healthy people across ages. The CDR3 is 15 amino acids. The germline gives CDR1 SGHVS, CDR2 FQNEAQ. For the second PCR, which ran for about 7 to 11 cycles, a sample-barcoded 5' primer and a J-beta primer mix were used. Every cDNA was tagged by a template-switch adaptor with 12 random nucleotides. From the 5' RACE reads, TCRdb called clonotypes with MiXCR, one entry per CDR3 protein. The sample lists about 670,000 distinct CDR3 sequences; 40% to 45% were seen once.

J is TRBJ2-1 and V is TRBV7-8; possibly TRBD2 for D (6 bases). Material for sequencing was blood. This TCR derives from a man older than 75 in good health. In DNA form, the CDR3 reads TGTGTCAGCAATAAACGGGAGACTTCTTACAATGAGCAGTTCTTC. Translated: CVSNKRETSYNEQFF.